This TCR beta chain derives from a study of shared clonotypes between healthy human individuals. Trimming pared 5 bases from V and 1 base from J, leaving 14 bases between. The CDR3 is 16 amino acids. Germline V gene sequence: CDR1 SGHVS, CDR2 FNYEAQ. The authors sequenced unsorted PBMC DNA on ten immunoSEQ deep assay plates. TCRdb keeps only in-frame clones here, not all; method: immunoSEQ multiplex PCR. This table has about 600,000 clones, 70% to 80% appearing once. The chain carries TRBV7-6 and TRBJ2-2; tentatively, D is TRBD2 (5 bases). The sequence was obtained from a woman in her thirties or forties in good health. Some clones in this sample may be carry-over from other donors' samples. Sequenced material: PBMCs. The CDR3 sequence is CASSRSSGGNTGELFF. The CDR3 DNA reads TGTGCCAGCAGCCGGTCGAGCGGAGGGAACACCGGGGAGCTGTTTTTT.